A selection of T cell receptor beta chains follows, all from one sample in a study of persistence of HIV-infected CD4 T cells. The assay was immunoSEQ multiplex PCR, and TCRdb's table has in-frame clones only and misses some. Of roughly 45,000 clones listed, roughly 90% were seen once; the top ten hold approximately 0.93%. These TCRs' antigens remain unknown. Sequencing used CD4+ T cells sorted from PBMCs after roughly 18-hour stimulation, obtained from a patient who received antiretroviral therapy. These receptors were taken from an adult man with HIV who was CMV-seropositive. The CDR3 runs from the conserved cysteine through the conserved F or W. The D gene is left open where the match is weak.

>TRBV5-6|-|TRBJ2-1
TGTGCCAGCAGCTCCCCGCTTAATGGCGGCGGCAGAGATGAGCAGTTCTTC
CASSSPLNGGGRDEQFF
>TRBV15|-|TRBJ2-2
TGTGCCACCAGCAGAGGTCACGGGGAGCTGTTTTTT
CATSRGHGELFF
>TRBV28|TRBD1|TRBJ1-2
TGTGCCAGCAGTTTAGGACAGGGGGATGGCTACACCTTC
CASSLGQGDGYTF
>TRBV7-9|-|TRBJ2-2
TGTGCCAGCAGCTTAGAGGTCGGGACCGGGGAGCTGTTTTTT
CASSLEVGTGELFF
>TRBV18|TRBD1|TRBJ1-2
TGTGCCAGCTCACCATCTGCGACAGGGGACTATGGCTACACCTTC
CASSPSATGDYGYTF
>TRBV18|TRBD1|TRBJ2-6
TGTGCCAGCTCACCACCTGGACAGGGGGCTAATGGGGCCAACGTCCTGACTTTC
CASSPPGQGANGANVLTF
>TRBV28|-|TRBJ2-2
TGTGCCAGCAGCCGCCAAGAGCACACCGGGGAGCTGTTTTTT
CASSRQEHTGELFF
>TRBV18|-|TRBJ1-2
TGTGCCAGCTCACCGGGAGGCGGGCGTTATGGCTACACCTTC
CASSPGGGRYGYTF
>TRBV6-5|-|TRBJ1-1
TGTGCCAGCAGTTACGCCAACAGGAACACTGAAGCTTTCTTT
CASSYANRNTEAFF
>TRBV10-3|TRBD1|TRBJ1-4
TGTGCCATCAGTGAGGGCGGGACAGCTAATGAAAAACTGTTTTTT
CAISEGGTANEKLFF
>TRBV6-6|TRBD2|TRBJ2-7
TGTGCCAGCAGCCGGCAGGGTACGGCCGGGGGGGAGCAGTACTTC
CASSRQGTAGGEQYF
>TRBV3-1/TRBV3-2|-|TRBJ2-2
TGTGCCAGCAGCCAAGGGGGGCTAATCTCCGGGGAGCTGTTTTTT
CASSQGGLISGELFF
>TRBV9|TRBD2|TRBJ2-1
TGTGCCAGCAGCGTAGAAACTAGCGGGGGGGCGTACAATGAGCAGTTCTTC
CASSVETSGGAYNEQFF
>TRBV27|TRBD1|TRBJ1-5
TGTGCCAGCAGTTCGACCGGGACAGGTTCTAGCAATCAGCCCCAGCATTTT
CASSSTGTGSSNQPQHF
>TRBV4-1|-|TRBJ1-4
TGCGCCAGCAGCCAAGCTACCCCAAACAGACCATGGGGTGAAAAACTGTTTTTT
CASSQATPNRPWGEKLFF
>TRBV6-1|TRBD1|TRBJ1-2
TGTGCCAGCAGTGAACGAGCGCATCAGGGGGTAGGGGTTACTCCCTATGGCTACACCTTC
CASSERAHQGVGVTPYGYTF